What follows is one T cell receptor (beta chain) and its context. V lost 3 bases to trimming and J lost 4 bases, with 15 bases between them. This CDR3 spans 15 amino acids. Germline CDR1 is SGHTA and CDR2 is FQGNSA. These data are taken from a study of blood T cell repertoires in COVID-19. Across the whole study: From the United States, Italy and Spain came samples of acute and convalescent COVID-19.

The participants were between roughly 18 and 89 years old and came from some 23 US areas. Cohort assignment relied on participant-reported clinical history. Under the authors' procedure: Amplification from reference gene primers served as the basis for estimated nucleated cell counts. This table comes from immunoSEQ multiplex PCR, and its TCRdb copy is limited to in-frame clones, with some not included. V and J calls and clone size are as listed in that table; D and trimming were resolved from the DNA. The sample lists hundreds of thousands of clones; about 89% were seen once. The clonotype comes from a woman aged 40-49 years who had recovered from COVID-19. The sequenced sample was PBMCs or T cells enriched from blood (not recorded which). V gene TRBV7-2 combines with J gene TRBJ1-1; possible D gene TRBD1, 5 bases. The CDR3 DNA reads TGTGCCAGCAGCTTGGGGGGGGGAGGAGTCACTGAAGCTTTCTTT. This codes for CASSLGGGGVTEAFF.